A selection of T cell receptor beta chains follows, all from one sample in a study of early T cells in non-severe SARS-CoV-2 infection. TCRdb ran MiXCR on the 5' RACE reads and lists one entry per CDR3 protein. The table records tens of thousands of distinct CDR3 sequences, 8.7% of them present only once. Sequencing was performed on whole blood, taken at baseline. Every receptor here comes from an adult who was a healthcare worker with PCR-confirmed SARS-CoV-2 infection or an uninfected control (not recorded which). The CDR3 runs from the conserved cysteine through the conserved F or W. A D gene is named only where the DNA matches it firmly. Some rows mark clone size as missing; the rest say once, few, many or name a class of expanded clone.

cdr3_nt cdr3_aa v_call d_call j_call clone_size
TGCAGTGCTCGCACTAGCGGGAGGGACACCGGGGAGCTGTTTTTT CSARTSGRDTGELFF TRBV20-1 TRBD2 TRBJ2-2 many
TGCGCCAGCAGCCAAGTGGGCAGGGGATTTGCCGGGGAGCTGTTTTTT CASSQVGRGFAGELFF TRBV4-1 . TRBJ2-2 few
TGTGCCAGTAGTCACCGGGGTTTGGGCACAGATACGCAGTATTTT CASSHRGLGTDTQYF TRBV19 . TRBJ2-3 once
TGCAGTGCCGAGCGGGGGACTGCAGATACGCAGTATTTT CSAERGTADTQYF TRBV20-1 TRBD2 TRBJ2-3 .
TGTGCCAGCAGAGGTCCTACCGGGGAGACCCAGTACTTC CASRGPTGETQYF TRBV6-5 . TRBJ2-5 few
TGTGCCAGCAGCCACCGGGACAGGGGGACCCCTGGCTACACCTTC CASSHRDRGTPGYTF TRBV12-3/TRBV12-4 TRBD1 TRBJ1-2 .
TGTGCCAGCTCACCCGGGGGAACCTACGAGCAGTACTTC CASSPGGTYEQYF TRBV18 . TRBJ2-7 many
TGTGCCAGCAGCTACCGGACTAGCGGAGAGATCCAGTACTTC CASSYRTSGEIQYF TRBV6-6 TRBD2 TRBJ2-5 few
TGTGCCAGCAGCCTTGAGGGGGCGGGAGGCAATGAGCAGTTCTTC CASSLEGAGGNEQFF TRBV5-4 . TRBJ2-1 .
TGTGCCAGCAGCCATGAGACAGACTCCTACAATGAGCAGTTCTTC CASSHETDSYNEQFF TRBV27 . TRBJ2-1 .
TGTGCCAGCAGCTTATTTGGGGGTTCCACAGATACGCAGTATTTT CASSLFGGSTDTQYF TRBV11-2 . TRBJ2-3 many
TGTGCCAGCAGCTCCACCAGGGGTTTGGCTTTCTTT CASSSTRGLAFF TRBV7-9 . TRBJ1-1 few
TGCGCCAGCAGATACCGACAGGGGTTTGGGACTGAAGCTTTCTTT CASRYRQGFGTEAFF TRBV5-1 TRBD1 TRBJ1-1 .
TGTGCCAGCAGTGAAGTACAGGGGGGAGGTGGCTACACCTTC CASSEVQGGGGYTF TRBV2 TRBD1 TRBJ1-2 few
TGTGCCAGCAGCTTATCAGGGGTAAAGACCCAGTACTTC CASSLSGVKTQYF TRBV7-8 . TRBJ2-5 many
TGTGCCACGTCGACAGGCGCCCACTCTGGAAACACCATATATTTT CATSTGAHSGNTIYF TRBV10-3 . TRBJ1-3 few
TGTGCCAGCAGAGCGGGCACAGATACGCAGTATTTT CASRAGTDTQYF TRBV11-2 . TRBJ2-3 few
TGCAGTGCTAGCTTCGGGCCAGATACGCAGTATTTT CSASFGPDTQYF TRBV20-1 . TRBJ2-3 .
TGCGCCAGCAGCTTGCGAATGGGGTACGAGCAGTACTTC CASSLRMGYEQYF TRBV4-1 . TRBJ2-7 many
TGTGCCAGCAGCCCCTGGGGAGGATTCACAGATACGCAGTATTTT CASSPWGGFTDTQYF TRBV9 . TRBJ2-3 .
TGTGCCAGTAGTCCAACGGGACAGGTAGGCAATCAGCCCCAGCATTTT CASSPTGQVGNQPQHF TRBV19 TRBD1 TRBJ1-5 many
TGCAGCGTTGAAGAAGGCAGGGGGCTGGATGAGCAGTTCTTC CSVEEGRGLDEQFF TRBV29-1 TRBD1 TRBJ2-1 .